These 18 T cell receptor beta chains were sequenced from one sample in a study of monozygotic twins with inflammatory bowel disease. One entry per CDR3 protein, without DNA, is what TCRdb gives after re-calling the 5' RACE reads. The sample table includes under 350,000 distinct CDR3 sequences. Sample: blood. These receptors all come from a human donor with ulcerative colitis or Crohn's disease, or a healthy co-twin of an affected twin (not recorded which).

The chain links TRBV3-1 to TRBJ2-1; TCRdb outputs TRBD1, but without DNA this stays unchecked. The CDR3 contains 17 residues. Germline V gives CDR1 LGHDT, CDR2 YNNKEL (reference sequence). CDR3 protein: CASSQLKGGSSYNEQFF.

This chain links TRBV15 with TRBJ1-2; the TCRdb D gene call, TRBD1, has no DNA to confirm it. The CDR3 sequence is 13 residues long. Germline CDR1 is LNHNV and CDR2 is YYDKDF (reference sequence). CDR3 sequence: CATSRTTGAGYTF. Complete variable domain (other parts from reference TRBV15 and TRBJ1-2): DAMVIQNPRYQVTQFGKPVTLSCSQTLNHNVMYWYQQKSSQAPKLLFHYYDKDFNNEADTPDNFQSRRPNTSFCFLDIRSPGLGDTAMYLCATSRTTGAGYTFGSGTRLTVV.

This rearrangement joins TRBV21-1 to TRBJ2-7. TRBV21-1 is assigned pseudogene status. CDR3 length equals 13 residues. The CDR3 protein is CASSKSTTYEQYF.

The gene calls are TRBV6-1 and TRBJ2-1; as DNA is missing, the TRBD1 call by TCRdb cannot be tested. This CDR3 has 15 amino acids. CDR1 and CDR2 (germline): MNHNS, SASEGT. CDR3 sequence: CASSEPGQGFDEQFF.

The chain joins TRBV15 to TRBJ1-6. The germline gives CDR1 LNHNV, CDR2 YYDKDF (reference sequence). This CDR3 comprises 14 residues. The CDR3 here is CATSSRGPISPLHF.

Here the CDR3 reads CASSLWGSGELFF. This chain joins TRBV7-3 and TRBJ2-2; as DNA is missing, the TRBD1 call by TCRdb cannot be tested. This CDR3 has 13 residues. Germline CDR1 reads SGHTA; CDR2 reads FQGTGA.

The chain recombines TRBV5-8 with TRBJ2-1; no DNA is available, so the TRBD1 call from TCRdb remains unchecked. The germline V gene has CDR1 SGHTS and CDR2 YDEGEE. The CDR3 runs to 14 residues. CDR3: CASSLDPSGNEQFF.

The chain recombines TRBV7-2 with TRBJ2-3. CDR1 and CDR2 from the germline V gene are SGHTA and FQGNSA. There are 12 residues in the CDR3. The CDR3 sequence is CASSLERDTQYF.

The rearrangement joins TRBV27 to TRBJ2-5; TCRdb returns TRBD2, unconfirmable since there is no DNA. The CDR3 has 16 amino acids. The germline gives CDR1 MNHEY, CDR2 SMNVEV (reference sequence). CDR3 in amino acids: CASSSQTSGRQETQYF.

The V gene is TRBV29-1, the J gene TRBJ2-3. Germline-derived CDR1 and CDR2 are SQVTM and ANQGSEA. The CDR3 covers 13 residues. The CDR3 is CSVVKAGTDTQYF.

The V call is TRBV7-2, the J call TRBJ1-5; TCRdb picks TRBD1, but there is no DNA to check that call. Per germline, CDR1 SGHTA and CDR2 FQGNSA. The CDR3 runs 15 residues. CDR3 protein: CASSQQGFKDQPQHF.

This rearrangement joins TRBV5-1 to TRBJ1-6; the D call from TCRdb, TRBD1, cannot be confirmed without DNA. There are 19 residues in the CDR3. CDR1 and CDR2 (germline): SGHRS, YFSETQ. CDR3 protein: CASSSGQGGSSSYNSPLHF.

CDR3 region: CASSVRQGTGELFF. This chain uses TRBV5-1 with TRBJ2-2; the D call from TCRdb, TRBD1, cannot be confirmed without DNA. CDR1 SGHRS and CDR2 YFSETQ come from the germline V gene. CDR3 length equals 14 residues.

Here the CDR3 reads CASITGGDRNTEAFF. The chain is built from TRBV19 and TRBJ1-1. This CDR3 is 15 amino acids long. Germline CDR1 is LNHDA and CDR2 is SQIVND (reference sequence). The full variable domain, in which reference TRBV19 and TRBJ1-1 provide the parts outside the CDR3, is DGGITQSPKYLFRKEGQNVTLSCEQNLNHDAMYWYRQDPGQGLRLIYYSQIVNDFQKGDIAEGYSVSREKKESFPLTVTSAQKNPTAFYLCASITGGDRNTEAFFGQGTRLTVV.

CDR3 sequence reads: CASSPGSANYGYTF. This chain uses TRBV7-2 with TRBJ1-2; TCRdb designates TRBD1, a call that cannot be tested without DNA. This CDR3 has 14 amino acids. Germline values: CDR1 SGHTA, CDR2 FQGNSA.

The chain uses TRBV10-1 and TRBJ2-1; TCRdb proposes TRBD2, but this gene call is untestable without DNA. This CDR3 has 16 residues. The germline V gene encodes CDR1 WNHNN and CDR2 SYGVQD (reference sequence). The CDR3 sequence is CASSGPLLAGVNEQFF.

V usage is TRBV28 and J usage is TRBJ2-7. The germline gives CDR1 MDHEN, CDR2 SYDVKM. CDR3 length: 15 residues. The CDR3 loop reads CASSLAHRSSYEQYF. Filled out from reference TRBV28 and TRBJ2-7, the complete variable domain reads DVKVTQSSRYLVKRTGEKVFLECVQDMDHENMFWYRQDPGLGLRLIYFSYDVKMKEKGDIPEGYSVSREKKERFSLILESASTNQTSMYLCASSLAHRSSYEQYFGPGTRLTVT.

V is TRBV30 and J is TRBJ2-3; TCRdb gives TRBD1 as the D gene, but with no DNA this cannot be confirmed. From germline, CDR1 is GTSNPN and CDR2 SVGIG (reference sequence). This CDR3 comprises 15 residues. CDR3 amino acids: CARDRGGTSTDTQYF.